This T cell receptor (beta chain) was obtained from a study of CD8 T cells in Susac syndrome. The overall study: Treatment status at blood draw for the Susac syndrome patients was therapy-naive, corticosteroids, or intravenous immunoglobulin alone. Study findings and constraints: In Susac syndrome, the CD4+ T cell repertoires did not show clonal expansion.

CD8+ and CD4+ blood T cells underwent TCR beta sequencing. The germline V gene encodes CDR1 LGHDT and CDR2 YNNKEL (reference sequence). The V end was cut by 3 bases, the J end by 8 bases, with 13 bases between. This CDR3 has 13 amino acids. This clonotype was seen only once. Its target is unknown. Reverse transcription of roughly 0.45 to 1 ug RNA used random hexamers. Across 54 Vbeta and 13 Jbeta, immunoSEQ multiplex PCR amplified TCR beta CDR3. TCRdb called the immunoSEQ multiplex PCR reads again in MiXCR, with one record for every CDR3 protein. This table holds 150,000 to 200,000 distinct CDR3 sequences, 91% found once.

The source material was CD4+ T cells from PBMCs. The chain joins TRBV3-1 to TRBJ1-2; D ambiguous. This sequence originates from a human donor with Susac syndrome. The CDR3 reads CASSHGMSRGYTF. The CDR3 nucleotides read TGTGCCAGCAGCCATGGGATGTCTCGGGGCTACACCTTC.